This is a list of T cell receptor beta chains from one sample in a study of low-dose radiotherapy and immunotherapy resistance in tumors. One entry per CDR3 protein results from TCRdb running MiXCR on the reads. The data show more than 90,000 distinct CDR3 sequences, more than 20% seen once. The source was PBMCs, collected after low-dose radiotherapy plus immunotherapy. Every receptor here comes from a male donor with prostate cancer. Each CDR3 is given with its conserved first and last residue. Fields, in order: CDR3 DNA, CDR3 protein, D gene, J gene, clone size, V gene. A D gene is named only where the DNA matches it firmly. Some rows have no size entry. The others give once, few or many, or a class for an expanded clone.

CDR3 DNA: TGTGCCAGCAGTTTAGGGACTAGCGGGGGGGCCGGAAAGACCCAGTACTTC
CDR3 protein: CASSLGTSGGAGKTQYF
D gene: TRBD2
J gene: TRBJ2-5
clone size: many
V gene: TRBV12-3/TRBV12-4

CDR3 DNA: TGTGCCAGCAGTGAAGGGCCGGGGGGCTACAATGAGCAGTTCTTC
CDR3 protein: CASSEGPGGYNEQFF
D gene: TRBD2
J gene: TRBJ2-1
clone size: few
V gene: TRBV6-2/TRBV6-3

CDR3 DNA: TGTGCCAGCAGCCGTTTTGGGACAGGGGGCACAGATACGCAGTATTTT
CDR3 protein: CASSRFGTGGTDTQYF
D gene: TRBD1
J gene: TRBJ2-3
clone size: few
V gene: TRBV6-6

CDR3 DNA: TGTGCCAGCAGCTTAGGAGCCCCACCGGGGCACGAGCAGTACTTC
CDR3 protein: CASSLGAPPGHEQYF
D gene: .
J gene: TRBJ2-7
clone size: many
V gene: TRBV7-6

CDR3 DNA: TGTGCCAGCAGTCTCAGTGATTCACCCCTCCACTTT
CDR3 protein: CASSLSDSPLHF
D gene: .
J gene: TRBJ1-6
clone size: many
V gene: TRBV12-3/TRBV12-4

CDR3 DNA: TGTGCCAGCAGTTTATTAGGGACCCCCACCTACGAGCAGTACTTC
CDR3 protein: CASSLLGTPTYEQYF
D gene: .
J gene: TRBJ2-7
clone size: many
V gene: TRBV27

CDR3 DNA: TGTGCCACAGACAGGGGGAACACCGGGGAGCTGTTTTTT
CDR3 protein: CATDRGNTGELFF
D gene: TRBD1
J gene: TRBJ2-2
clone size: many
V gene: TRBV2

CDR3 DNA: TGCGCCAGCAGCTTGGCGACTAGGACCACAGATACGCAGTATTTT
CDR3 protein: CASSLATRTTDTQYF
D gene: .
J gene: TRBJ2-3
clone size: few
V gene: TRBV5-1

CDR3 DNA: TGTGCCAGCAGCTTATCATTTGGACAGGGGAAGGGAGTTACTGAAGCTTTCTTT
CDR3 protein: CASSLSFGQGKGVTEAFF
D gene: TRBD1
J gene: TRBJ1-1
clone size: many
V gene: TRBV7-9

CDR3 DNA: TGTGCCAGCAGCTTAATAGGGGAGGAGACCCAGTACTTC
CDR3 protein: CASSLIGEETQYF
D gene: .
J gene: TRBJ2-5
clone size: many
V gene: TRBV7-3

CDR3 DNA: TGTGCCTGGATGCTGAACACTGAAGCTTTCTTT
CDR3 protein: CAWMLNTEAFF
D gene: .
J gene: TRBJ1-1
clone size: few
V gene: TRBV30

CDR3 DNA: TGTGCCAGCAGCAAAGAACACAGTCCGATGAACACTGAAGCTTTCTTT
CDR3 protein: CASSKEHSPMNTEAFF
D gene: .
J gene: TRBJ1-1
clone size: many
V gene: TRBV9

CDR3 DNA: TGTGCCAGCAGCCAAGACCCCGGCAGGGTAGGGAGAGGCTACACCTTC
CDR3 protein: CASSQDPGRVGRGYTF
D gene: .
J gene: TRBJ1-2
clone size: .
V gene: TRBV3-1

CDR3 DNA: TGTGCCTGGGGCGCAGGGGGTGGTTCCAATGAGCAGTTCTTC
CDR3 protein: CAWGAGGGSNEQFF
D gene: TRBD1
J gene: TRBJ2-1
clone size: many
V gene: TRBV30

CDR3 DNA: TGTGCCAGCAGGCCCCCGACTAGCGGGGGCCAAGAGACCCAGTACTTC
CDR3 protein: CASRPPTSGGQETQYF
D gene: TRBD2
J gene: TRBJ2-5
clone size: many
V gene: TRBV7-9

CDR3 DNA: TGTGCCAGCAGCCCCATGGACGGACCAGTCGGTGATTACTATGGCTACACCTTC
CDR3 protein: CASSPMDGPVGDYYGYTF
D gene: .
J gene: TRBJ1-2
clone size: few
V gene: TRBV7-9

CDR3 DNA: TGCAGTGCGGATCAGCGGCTTGGGTTGAGAACTGAAGCTTTCTTT
CDR3 protein: CSADQRLGLRTEAFF
D gene: .
J gene: TRBJ1-1
clone size: many
V gene: TRBV20-1

CDR3 DNA: TGTGCCAGCAGCTTAGCGCACAGACCAAACACCATATATTTT
CDR3 protein: CASSLAHRPNTIYF
D gene: .
J gene: TRBJ1-3
clone size: many
V gene: TRBV7-2

CDR3 DNA: TGTGCCAGCAGCTTAGGTGGACAGGGGCTTGGCAATGAGCAGTTCTTC
CDR3 protein: CASSLGGQGLGNEQFF
D gene: TRBD1
J gene: TRBJ2-1
clone size: .
V gene: TRBV7-8

CDR3 DNA: TGTGCCAGCAGCGAGGGCGGGTACAATGAGCAGTTCTTC
CDR3 protein: CASSEGGYNEQFF
D gene: .
J gene: TRBJ2-1
clone size: .
V gene: TRBV4-2

CDR3 DNA: TGTGCCAGCAGCGACGGAGGAGTGGGAGGAAACACCATATATTTT
CDR3 protein: CASSDGGVGGNTIYF
D gene: .
J gene: TRBJ1-3
clone size: many
V gene: TRBV5-4

CDR3 DNA: TGTGCCAGCAGCCGGGACACCACAGATACGCAGTATTTT
CDR3 protein: CASSRDTTDTQYF
D gene: .
J gene: TRBJ2-3
clone size: many
V gene: TRBV3-1

CDR3 DNA: TGTGCCAGCAGTGAACAACAGGGGGCCGCTAACTATGGCTACACCTTC
CDR3 protein: CASSEQQGAANYGYTF
D gene: TRBD1
J gene: TRBJ1-2
clone size: .
V gene: TRBV6-2/TRBV6-3

CDR3 DNA: TGTGCCAGTAGTATAGGTTGGAGCTCCTACAATGAGCAGTTCTTC
CDR3 protein: CASSIGWSSYNEQFF
D gene: .
J gene: TRBJ2-1
clone size: many
V gene: TRBV19

CDR3 DNA: TGTGCCAGCAGCCAAGAAACGGGACCTGAAGCTTTCTTT
CDR3 protein: CASSQETGPEAFF
D gene: .
J gene: TRBJ1-1
clone size: many
V gene: TRBV3-1